This TCR beta chain was identified in a study of blood T cells in healthy people across ages. The study's findings and limits: Age brought a roughly linear fall in TCR beta diversity measured per million T cells.

A sample-barcoded 5' primer and a J-beta primer mix were used in a second PCR of roughly 6 to 12 cycles. Each CDR3 protein gets one entry after TCRdb re-called the 5' RACE reads with MiXCR. The repertoire holds around 1,700,000 distinct CDR3 sequences, with roughly 27% as singletons. This clonotype was seen only a few times. Its antigen remains unknown. Total RNA was isolated from each sample in quantities of at least 6 micrograms. Germline assignment: CDR1 LGHDT and CDR2 YNNKEL (reference sequence). CDR3 length: 14 amino acids. The V end was cut by 4 bases, the J end by 3 bases, with 12 bases between.

The TCR comes from a young woman in good health. The sample was blood. The chain is built from TRBV3-1 and TRBJ1-2; D unclear. The CDR3 DNA sequence: TGTGCCAGCAGCCCCTATGCGGACGACTATGGCTACACCTTC. It encodes CASSPYADDYGYTF. The variable domain in full, completed from reference TRBV3-1 and TRBJ1-2, reads DTAVSQTPKYLVTQMGNDKSIKCEQNLGHDTMYWYKQDSKKFLKIMFSYNNKELIINETVPNRFSPKSPDKAHLNLHINSLELGDSAVYFCASSPYADDYGYTFGSGTRLTVV.